Shown below are 24 T cell receptor beta chains from a single sample sequenced in a study of tissue T cells after allogeneic stem cell transplantation. Clones were read by immunoSEQ multiplex PCR, and TCRdb kept only the in-frame ones, dropping some. The sample lists more than 9,000 clones; less than 85% were seen once. The material was tissue from the right colon, obtained at autopsy. All receptors come from a woman between 18 and 50 years old with breast cancer.

This chain joins TRBV15 and TRBJ2-3; no reliable D call. V lost 5 bases, J lost 0 bases, and 3 bases lay in between. Germline assignment: CDR1 LNHNV and CDR2 YYDKDF (reference sequence). The CDR3 totals 12 residues. The CDR3 loop reads CATSWSTDTQYF. The CDR3 DNA is TGTGCCACCAGCTGGAGCACAGATACGCAGTATTTT.

The chain links TRBV28 to TRBJ2-5; unclear D gene. Trimming shortened V by 5 bases and J by 3 bases, and 4 bases separated the two germline ends. In germline, CDR1 is MDHEN, CDR2 SYDVKM. The CDR3 contains 11 residues. The CDR3 protein is CASSRKETQYF. The CDR3 DNA reads as TGTGCCAGCAGTCGGAAAGAGACCCAGTACTTC.

The chain joins TRBV19 to TRBJ1-3; a weak D match, TRBD1 (5 bases). The germline V gene encodes CDR1 LNHDA and CDR2 SQIVND (reference sequence). Between the trimmed V and J ends, which lost 6 bases and 8 bases, there was a span of 14 bases. There are 13 residues in the CDR3. DNA for the CDR3: TGTGCCAGTAGAGTCAGGGCACAGGACACCATATATTTT. It codes for CASRVRAQDTIYF.

This chain connects TRBV2 to TRBJ1-2, with D possibly matching TRBD1 (6 bases). Germline-derived CDR1 and CDR2 are SNHLY and FYNNEI. CDR3 length: 14 amino acids. The V and J ends lost 3 bases and 4 bases respectively, with 12 bases between them. The CDR3 sequence is CASSEERTVYGYTF. In nucleotides, the CDR3 is TGTGCCAGCAGTGAGGAGAGGACAGTCTATGGCTACACCTTC.

This chain joins TRBV6-5 and TRBJ1-4; 8 positions agree with TRBD1. The trim removed 10 bases at V and 8 bases at J, leaving 12 bases unmatched. In germline, CDR1 is MNHEY, CDR2 SVGAGI. This CDR3 is built from 14 residues. The CDR3 sequence is CATQQLDRGEKLFF. CDR3 DNA sequence: TGTGCCACCCAGCAGCTAGACAGGGGCGAAAAACTGTTTTTT.

V is TRBV30 and J is TRBJ1-1; D is uncertain. The V gene's germline CDR1 is GTSNPN and CDR2 SVGIG (reference sequence). V was cut by 8 bases and J by 3 bases, with 10 bases left in between. The CDR3 loop spans 11 amino acids. CDR3 residues: CALTVYTEAFF. CDR3 bases: TGTGCCCTGACCGTTTACACTGAAGCTTTCTTT.

The genes are TRBV19 and TRBJ1-5, with 8 bases aligning to TRBD1. The germline CDR1 and CDR2 sequences are LNHDA and SQIVND (reference sequence). The length of the CDR3 is 16 residues. Trimming removed 7 bases from V and 4 bases from J; junction bases left unmatched: 12. CDR3: CASTDRGAGNNQPQHF. CDR3 bases: TGTGCCAGTACCGACAGGGGCGCGGGTAATAATCAGCCCCAGCATTTT.

The chain links TRBV4-3 to TRBJ1-3; 11 bases align to TRBD1. V lost 0 bases to trimming and J lost 0 bases; unmatched junction nucleotides: 4. Germline CDR1 reads LGHNA; CDR2 reads YSLEER. The CDR3 is made up of 18 amino acids. In nucleotides, the CDR3 is TGCGCCAGCAGCCAAGATCCCGGGACAGGGGGCTCTGGAAACACCATATATTTT. Protein: CASSQDPGTGGSGNTIYF.

In its sample, this clone was seen a few times. The V and J genes are TRBV6-5 and TRBJ2-1, with TRBD2 matching over 8 bases. From germline, CDR1 is MNHEY and CDR2 SVGAGI. The CDR3 loop spans 15 amino acids. V lost 0 bases and J lost 6; bases outside the gene matches: 4. DNA for the CDR3: TGTGCCAGCAGTTACTCGGGGACTAGGGCCAATGAGCAGTTCTTC. As protein: CASSYSGTRANEQFF.

J is TRBJ1-5 and V is TRBV28, with TRBD1 matching over 7 bases. The V gene end was trimmed by 7 bases and the J gene end by 7 bases; junction bases not matched to a gene: 13. The CDR3 totals 15 residues. From germline, CDR1 is MDHEN and CDR2 SYDVKM. The DNA for the CDR3 is TGTGCCAGCACCGTCGGACAGGCGGGTCACCAGCCCCAGCATTTT. The encoded protein is CASTVGQAGHQPQHF. Full variable domain (remainder filled in from reference TRBV28 and TRBJ1-5): DVKVTQSSRYLVKRTGEKVFLECVQDMDHENMFWYRQDPGLGLRLIYFSYDVKMKEKGDIPEGYSVSREKKERFSLILESASTNQTSMYLCASTVGQAGHQPQHFGDGTRLSIL.

V gene TRBV18 combines with J gene TRBJ2-4; D is uncertain. This CDR3 is 13 amino acids long. Deletions cut 5 bases from V and 7 bases from J, with 12 bases between. Germline V CDR1 and CDR2: KGHSH, LQKENI. The CDR3 DNA is TGTGCCAGCTCATATCAGGTGGGGAACATTCAGTACTTC. Translated: CASSYQVGNIQYF.

The chain links TRBV5-5 to TRBJ2-7; the D call may be TRBD1 or TRBD2 (5 bases each). The V end was cut by 1 base, the J end by 4 bases, with 12 bases between. The CDR3 is made up of 14 amino acids. Germline assignment: CDR1 SGHKS and CDR2 YYEKEE (reference sequence). CDR3 nucleotide sequence: TGTGCCAGCAGCTTGCCGGGGCGAAGGTACGAGCAGTACTTC. Its translation: CASSLPGRRYEQYF.

The sample holds one count of this clone. This chain joins TRBV28 and TRBJ2-3; 7 nucleotides agree with TRBD2. Germline V gives CDR1 MDHEN, CDR2 SYDVKM. The J segment lost 14 bases and the V segment lost 6 bases, leaving 23 bases of the junction unmatched. The CDR3 totals 16 residues. CDR3 residues: CASSHPTSLGGGMRYF. The CDR3 DNA reads as TGTGCCAGCAGCCACCCTACCTCCCTTGGGGGAGGGATGCGGTATTTT.

The genes are TRBV27 and TRBJ1-2; D unresolved. The V end lost 2 bases, the J end lost 0 bases, and 13 bases lay between the germline ends. The CDR3 is made up of 16 amino acids. Germline-derived CDR1 and CDR2 are MNHEY and SMNVEV (reference sequence). The CDR3: CASSLIGGGTNYGYTF. The CDR3 DNA sequence: TGTGCCAGCAGTTTAATCGGTGGAGGGACTAACTATGGCTACACCTTC.

This clone was seen a handful of times. The chain combines TRBV11-2 with TRBJ2-2; unclear D gene. The CDR3 loop spans 13 amino acids. Germline assignment: CDR1 SGHAT and CDR2 FQNNGV. V lost 1 base and J 6 bases, leaving 6 bases between the germline ends. In DNA form, the CDR3 reads TGTGCCAGCAGCTTAGTGAGGTCCGGGGAGCTGTTTTTT. Translation gives CASSLVRSGELFF.

This clone occurred a few times. The chain has TRBV19 and TRBJ1-1, with D uncertain. Germline V lookup: CDR1 LNHDA, CDR2 SQIVND (reference sequence). This CDR3 contains 13 residues. V was shortened by 2 bases and J by 1 base, with 5 bases between the two germline ends. CDR3 loop: CASSISANTEAFF. Here the CDR3 DNA reads TGTGCCAGTAGTATATCGGCGAACACTGAAGCTTTCTTT.

This chain uses TRBV28 with TRBJ1-5, with a tentative D call TRBD1 (5 bases). The CDR3 covers 13 residues. V was pared by 8 bases and J by 0 bases, with 8 bases between. The germline gives CDR1 MDHEN, CDR2 SYDVKM. The CDR3 coding sequence is TGTGCCAGCGGGGCGTATAGCAATCAGCCCCAGCATTTT. It yields the protein CASGAYSNQPQHF. Variable domain in full (rest from reference TRBV28 and TRBJ1-5): DVKVTQSSRYLVKRTGEKVFLECVQDMDHENMFWYRQDPGLGLRLIYFSYDVKMKEKGDIPEGYSVSREKKERFSLILESASTNQTSMYLCASGAYSNQPQHFGDGTRLSIL.

This clone was found once. CDR3 DNA: TGTGCCAGCAGCCAACTTTCGACGAGCCCCCGTGAAGAGTACTTC. This sequence encodes CASSQLSTSPREEYF. V and J are TRBV7-8 and TRBJ2-7; D ambiguous. V dropped 5 bases and J dropped 11 bases, with 25 bases sitting between them. The V gene's germline CDR1 is SGHVS and CDR2 FQNEAQ. The CDR3 covers 15 residues.

Details on this clone: This may come from a read error, since a much larger clone is one base off. This sample also contains other DNA sequences that code for the same CDR3. The chain links TRBV6-5 to TRBJ2-6; no definite D call. The CDR3 length is 12 residues. V was pared by 6 bases and J by 4 bases, with 4 bases between. Looked up from germline, CDR1 is MNHEY and CDR2 is SVGAGI. For the CDR3, the DNA is TGTGCCAGCAGGACCGGGGCCAACGTCCTGACTTTC. It translates to CASRTGANVLTF.

V and J are TRBV12-3 or TRBV12-4 and TRBJ1-2, with D possibly matching TRBD1 (5 bases). The CDR3 totals 13 residues. With 6 bases removed from V and 5 bases from J, the gap between germline ends came to 13 bases. CDR3 in DNA: TGTGCCAGCAGGGAAGACAGTTTTTATGGCTACACCTTC. Translating it yields CASREDSFYGYTF.

The gene calls are TRBV18 and TRBJ1-4; D is undetermined. Trimming removed 4 bases from V and 6 bases from J, with 12 bases in between. Germline values: CDR1 KGHSH, CDR2 LQKENI. CDR3 length: 14 amino acids. The CDR3 reads CASSRSIQYEKLFF. As DNA, the CDR3 is TGTGCCAGCTCACGATCCATACAGTATGAAAAACTGTTTTTT.

The chain carries TRBV4-3 and TRBJ2-1; possible D gene TRBD2, 6 bases. Trimming stripped 0 bases from V and 5 bases from J, with 17 bases between. Germline V gives CDR1 LGHNA, CDR2 YSLEER. CDR3 length equals 17 residues. The CDR3 sequence: CASSQDRSLGRHNEQFF. The DNA of the CDR3 is TGCGCCAGCAGCCAAGATCGCTCCCTGGGGAGGCACAATGAGCAGTTCTTC.

The CDR3 DNA reads as TGTGCCAGCAGCTATACAGGGCCCACCACCTATGGCTACACCTTC. Its translation: CASSYTGPTTYGYTF. V gene TRBV6-5 combines with J gene TRBJ1-2, with a possible D match to TRBD1 (6 bases). V lost 6 bases and J 4 bases, leaving 18 bases between the germline ends. Germline CDR1 MNHEY, CDR2 SVGAGI. The CDR3 extends over 15 amino acids.

This chain joins TRBV24-1 and TRBJ2-5, with D possibly TRBD2 on 6 matching bases. V lost 4 bases to trimming and J lost 0 bases, with 14 bases between them. The V gene's germline CDR1 is KGHDR and CDR2 SFDVKD. The CDR3 loop spans 16 amino acids. The CDR3 nucleotides read TGTGCCACCAGTGACAGGGACTCGTCGTACCAAGAGACCCAGTACTTC. Translation: CATSDRDSSYQETQYF.